These 4 T cell receptor beta chains were all obtained from the same sample, sequenced in a study of T-cell reconstitution after alpha-beta-depleted transplantation in children. Unique molecular identifiers were used in preparing the TCRbeta library. Each CDR3 protein is one row after TCRdb ran MiXCR on the PCR reads. The sample contains about 360,000 distinct CDR3 sequences, about an eighth of which appear only once. The sample consisted of PBMCs, taken from the stem cell graft. These receptors all come from a human donor who donated a stem cell graft to a child with Fanconi anemia.

This clonotype was seen at least ten times. The V and J genes are TRBV6-6 and TRBJ2-7, with D hard to call. The CDR3 has 13 amino acids. Between the trimmed V and J ends, which lost 6 bases and 2 bases, there was a span of 11 bases. CDR1 is MNHNY and CDR2 is SVGAGI in the germline V gene (reference sequence). The CDR3 sequence: CASRSDGPYEQYF. CDR3 nucleotides: TGTGCCAGCAGGTCGGACGGTCCCTACGAGCAGTACTTC.

The sample holds many counts of this clonotype. The chain combines TRBV5-1 with TRBJ1-4; 8 nucleotides line up with TRBD1. V lost 4 bases, J lost 6 bases, and 5 bases stayed unmatched. CDR1 and CDR2 (germline): SGHRS, YFSETQ. The CDR3 extends over 14 amino acids. The CDR3 loop reads CASSPNRGDEKLFF. Written as DNA, the CDR3 is TGCGCCAGCAGCCCTAACAGGGGGGATGAAAAACTGTTTTTT.

Only a few counts were recorded for this clonotype. J is TRBJ2-5 and V is TRBV7-2; the D gene is possibly TRBD1 (5 bases). There are 15 residues in the CDR3. CDR1 and CDR2 from the germline V gene are SGHTA and FQGNSA. Trimming left V 1 base short and J 5 bases short, with 14 bases between. CDR3 in DNA: TGTGCCAGCAGCTTAGTAGCAGGGCCGCGGGAGACCCAGTACTTC. It yields the protein CASSLVAGPRETQYF. Filled out from reference TRBV7-2 and TRBJ2-5, the complete variable domain reads GAGVSQSPSNKVTEKGKDVELRCDPISGHTALYWYRQSLGQGLEFLIYFQGNSAPDKSGLPSDRFSAERTGGSVSTLTIQRTQQEDSAVYLCASSLVAGPRETQYFGPGTRLLVL.

This clonotype was recorded many times. The rearrangement joins TRBV3-1 to TRBJ2-2, with a weak D call TRBD1 (6 bases). The length of the CDR3 is 15 residues. CDR1 and CDR2 (germline): LGHDT, YNNKEL (reference sequence). V dropped 5 bases and J dropped 3 bases, with 13 bases sitting between them. The chain's CDR3 is CASSAAGTYTGELFF. CDR3 DNA: TGTGCCAGCAGCGCAGCCGGGACATACACCGGGGAGCTGTTTTTT.